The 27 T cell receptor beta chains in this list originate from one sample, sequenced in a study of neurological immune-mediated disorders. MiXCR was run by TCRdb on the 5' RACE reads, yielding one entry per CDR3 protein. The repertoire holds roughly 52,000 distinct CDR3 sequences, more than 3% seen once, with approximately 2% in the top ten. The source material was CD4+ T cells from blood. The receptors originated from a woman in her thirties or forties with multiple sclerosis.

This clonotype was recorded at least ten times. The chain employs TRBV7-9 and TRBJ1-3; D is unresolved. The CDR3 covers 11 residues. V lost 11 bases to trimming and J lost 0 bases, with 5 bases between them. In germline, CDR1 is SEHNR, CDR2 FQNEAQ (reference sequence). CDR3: CAASSGNTIYF. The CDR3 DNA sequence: TGTGCCGCGAGCTCTGGAAACACCATATATTTT.

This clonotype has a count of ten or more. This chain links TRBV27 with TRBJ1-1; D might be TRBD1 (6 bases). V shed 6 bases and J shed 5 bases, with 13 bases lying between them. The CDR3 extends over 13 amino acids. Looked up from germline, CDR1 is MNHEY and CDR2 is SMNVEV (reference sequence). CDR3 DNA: TGTGCCAGCAGACCGGACAGTTTAACTGAAGCTTTCTTT. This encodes CASRPDSLTEAFF.

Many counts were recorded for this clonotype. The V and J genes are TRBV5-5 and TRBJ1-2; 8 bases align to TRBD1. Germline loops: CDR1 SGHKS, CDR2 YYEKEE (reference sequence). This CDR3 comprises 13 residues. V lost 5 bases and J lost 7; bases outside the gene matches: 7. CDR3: CASRRTGQIGYTF. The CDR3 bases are TGTGCCAGCAGGCGGACAGGGCAGATTGGCTACACCTTC.

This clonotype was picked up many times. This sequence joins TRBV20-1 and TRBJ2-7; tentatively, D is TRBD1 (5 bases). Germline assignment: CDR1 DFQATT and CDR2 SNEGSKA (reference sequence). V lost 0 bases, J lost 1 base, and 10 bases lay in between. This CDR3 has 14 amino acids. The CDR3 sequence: CSAREGVRSYEQYF. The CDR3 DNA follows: TGCAGTGCTAGAGAAGGGGTGAGGTCCTACGAGCAGTACTTC.

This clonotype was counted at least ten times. The CDR3 loop is CASSASGLETQYF. The CDR3 DNA follows: TGTGCCAGCAGCGCAAGTGGTTTAGAGACCCAGTACTTC. This chain uses TRBV7-3 with TRBJ2-5; D gene uncertain. Germline CDR1 reads SGHTA; CDR2 reads FQGTGA. The CDR3 is 13 residues long. Between the trimmed V and J ends, which lost 5 bases and 4 bases, there was a span of 11 bases. Complete variable domain (other parts from reference TRBV7-3 and TRBJ2-5): GAGVSQTPSNKVTEKGKYVELRCDPISGHTALYWYRQSLGQGPEFLIYFQGTGAADDSGLPNDRFFAVRPEGSVSTLKIQRTERGDSAVYLCASSASGLETQYFGPGTRLLVL.

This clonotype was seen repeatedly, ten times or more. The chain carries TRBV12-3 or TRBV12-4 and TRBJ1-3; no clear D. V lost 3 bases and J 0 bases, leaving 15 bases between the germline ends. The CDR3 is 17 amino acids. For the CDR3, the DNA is TGTGCCAGCAGTTTTATATCCAGGATAAGCTCTGGAAACACCATATATTTT. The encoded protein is CASSFISRISSGNTIYF.

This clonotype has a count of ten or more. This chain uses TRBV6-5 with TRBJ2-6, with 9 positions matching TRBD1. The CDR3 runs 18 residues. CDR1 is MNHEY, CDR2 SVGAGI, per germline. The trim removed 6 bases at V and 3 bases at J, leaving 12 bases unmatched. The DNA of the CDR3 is TGTGCCAGCAGCCCAGCCTTACAGGGGGCAGTTGGGGCCAACGTCCTGACTTTC. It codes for CASSPALQGAVGANVLTF.

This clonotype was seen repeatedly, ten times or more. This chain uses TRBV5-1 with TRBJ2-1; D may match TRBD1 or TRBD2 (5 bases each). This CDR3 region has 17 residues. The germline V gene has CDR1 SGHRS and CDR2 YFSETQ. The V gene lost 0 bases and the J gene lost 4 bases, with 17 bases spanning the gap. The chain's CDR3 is CASSLGAPGPGYNEQFF. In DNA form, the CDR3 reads TGCGCCAGCAGCTTGGGGGCCCCGGGGCCTGGATACAATGAGCAGTTCTTC.

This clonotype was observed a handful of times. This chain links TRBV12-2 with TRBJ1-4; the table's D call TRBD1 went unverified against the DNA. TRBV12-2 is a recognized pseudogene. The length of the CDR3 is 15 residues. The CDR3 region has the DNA TGTGCAAGTCGCTTAACGGGCAGGGGGAATGAAAAACTGTTTTTT. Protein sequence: CASRLTGRGNEKLFF.

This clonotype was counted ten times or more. The CDR3 loop reads CSATRGRGEQFF. CDR3 bases: TGCAGTGCTACAAGGGGGAGGGGTGAGCAGTTCTTC. The chain carries TRBV20-1 and TRBJ2-1, with a tentative D call TRBD2 (7 bases). CDR3 size: 12 residues. V dropped 4 bases and J dropped 9 bases, with 13 bases sitting between them. Germline loops: CDR1 DFQATT, CDR2 SNEGSKA (reference sequence).

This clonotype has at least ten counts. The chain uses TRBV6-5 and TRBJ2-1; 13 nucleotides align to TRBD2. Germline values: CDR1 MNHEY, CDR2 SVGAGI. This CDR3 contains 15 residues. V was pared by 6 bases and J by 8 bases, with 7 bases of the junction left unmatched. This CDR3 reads CASRLTSGGVDEQFF. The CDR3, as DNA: TGTGCCAGCAGGCTTACTAGCGGGGGGGTCGATGAGCAGTTCTTC.

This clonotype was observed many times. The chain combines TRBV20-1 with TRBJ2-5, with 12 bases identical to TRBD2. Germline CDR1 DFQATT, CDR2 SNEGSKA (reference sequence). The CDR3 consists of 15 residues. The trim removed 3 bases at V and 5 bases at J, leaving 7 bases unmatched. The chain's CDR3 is CSARPSGGGRETQYF. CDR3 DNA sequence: TGCAGTGCTAGGCCTAGCGGGGGGGGCCGGGAGACCCAGTACTTC.

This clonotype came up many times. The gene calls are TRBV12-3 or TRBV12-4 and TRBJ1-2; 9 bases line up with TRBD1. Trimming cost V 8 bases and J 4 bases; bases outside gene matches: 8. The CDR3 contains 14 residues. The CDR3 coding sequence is TGTGCCAGCTCCTTCGGACAGGGGAGCTATGGCTACACCTTC. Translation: CASSFGQGSYGYTF.

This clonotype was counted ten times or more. In DNA, the CDR3 is TGCGCCAGCAGCTTAGGACGGACTGGGACGAACACTGAAGCTTTCTTT. Amino acids: CASSLGRTGTNTEAFF. The chain links TRBV5-1 to TRBJ1-1, with D perhaps matching TRBD1 (5 bases). CDR1 SGHRS and CDR2 YFSETQ come from the germline V gene. The CDR3 is 16 residues long. V was trimmed by 2 bases and J by 1 base, leaving 15 bases between them.

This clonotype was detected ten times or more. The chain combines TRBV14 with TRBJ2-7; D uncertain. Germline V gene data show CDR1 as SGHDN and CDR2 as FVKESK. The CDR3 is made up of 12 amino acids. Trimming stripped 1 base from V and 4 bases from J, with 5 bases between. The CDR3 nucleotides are TGTGCCAGCAGCCAAGCCCGGTACGAGCAGTACTTC. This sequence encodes CASSQARYEQYF.

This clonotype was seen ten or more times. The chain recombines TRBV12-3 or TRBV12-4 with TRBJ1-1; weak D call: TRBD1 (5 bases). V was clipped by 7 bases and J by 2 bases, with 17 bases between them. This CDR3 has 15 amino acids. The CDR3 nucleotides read TGTGCCAGCACTTTGGGGCCCGGGGCCAACACTGAAGCTTTCTTT. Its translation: CASTLGPGANTEAFF.

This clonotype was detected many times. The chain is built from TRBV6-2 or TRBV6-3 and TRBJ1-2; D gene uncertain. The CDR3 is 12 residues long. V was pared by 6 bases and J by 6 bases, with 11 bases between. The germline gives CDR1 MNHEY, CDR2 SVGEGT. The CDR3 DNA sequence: TGTGCCAGCAGGATACTTGACAATGGCTACACCTTC. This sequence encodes CASRILDNGYTF.

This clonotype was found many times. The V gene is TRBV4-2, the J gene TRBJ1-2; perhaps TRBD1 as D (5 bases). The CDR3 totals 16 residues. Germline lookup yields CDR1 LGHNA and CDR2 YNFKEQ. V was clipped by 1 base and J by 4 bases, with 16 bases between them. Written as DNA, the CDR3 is TGTGCCAGCAGCCAAGGGCCCGGGCAGGGAGGCTATGGCTACACCTTC. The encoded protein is CASSQGPGQGGYGYTF.

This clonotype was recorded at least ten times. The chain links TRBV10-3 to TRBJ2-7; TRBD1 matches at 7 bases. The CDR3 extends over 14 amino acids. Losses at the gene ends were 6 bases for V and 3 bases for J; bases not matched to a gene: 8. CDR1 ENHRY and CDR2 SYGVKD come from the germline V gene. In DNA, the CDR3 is TGTGCCATCAGGCTAGAGGGGGCCTACTACGAGCAGTACTTC. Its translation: CAIRLEGAYYEQYF.

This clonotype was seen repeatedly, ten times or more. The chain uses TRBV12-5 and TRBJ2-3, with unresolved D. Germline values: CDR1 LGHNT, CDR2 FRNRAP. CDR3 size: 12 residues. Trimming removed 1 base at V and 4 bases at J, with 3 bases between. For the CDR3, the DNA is TGTGCTAGTGGTTTGGAGGCAGATACGCAGTATTTT. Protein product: CASGLEADTQYF.

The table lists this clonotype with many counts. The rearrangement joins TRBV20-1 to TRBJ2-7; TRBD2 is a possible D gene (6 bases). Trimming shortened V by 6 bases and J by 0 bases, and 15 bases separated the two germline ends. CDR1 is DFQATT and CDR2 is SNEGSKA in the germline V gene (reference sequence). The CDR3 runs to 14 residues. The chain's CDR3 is CSARGGGSSYEQYF. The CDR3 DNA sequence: TGCAGTGCCCGGGGTGGGGGGAGCTCCTACGAGCAGTACTTC.

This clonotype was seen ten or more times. CDR3 protein: CASSEGLAGGPSYNEQFF. The DNA for the CDR3 is TGCGCCAGCAGCGAGGGACTAGCGGGGGGCCCTTCCTACAATGAGCAGTTCTTC. The chain is built from TRBV5-1 and TRBJ2-1; 15 bases map to TRBD2. The germline V gene encodes CDR1 SGHRS and CDR2 YFSETQ. V shed 4 bases, J shed 1 base, and the junction held 6 bases outside the gene matches. The CDR3 covers 18 residues.

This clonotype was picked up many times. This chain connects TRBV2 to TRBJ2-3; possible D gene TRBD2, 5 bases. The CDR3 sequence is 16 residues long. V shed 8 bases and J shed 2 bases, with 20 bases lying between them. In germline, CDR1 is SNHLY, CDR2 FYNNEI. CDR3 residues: CASPPGVSGITDTQYF. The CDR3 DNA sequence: TGTGCCAGCCCGCCCGGGGTCTCGGGGATCACAGATACGCAGTATTTT.

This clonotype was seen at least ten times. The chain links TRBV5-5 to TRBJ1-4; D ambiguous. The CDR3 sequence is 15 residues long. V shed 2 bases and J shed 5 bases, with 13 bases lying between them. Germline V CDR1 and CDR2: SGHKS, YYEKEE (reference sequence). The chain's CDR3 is CASSFGGPFNEKLFF. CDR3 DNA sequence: TGTGCCAGCAGCTTCGGAGGGCCCTTCAATGAAAAACTGTTTTTT.

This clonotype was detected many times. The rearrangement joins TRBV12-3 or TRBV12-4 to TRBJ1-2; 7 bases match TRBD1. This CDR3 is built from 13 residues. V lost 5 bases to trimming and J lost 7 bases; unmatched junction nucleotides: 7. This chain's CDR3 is CASSRDSFSGYTF. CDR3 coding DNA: TGTGCCAGCAGTAGGGACAGTTTCTCTGGCTACACCTTC.

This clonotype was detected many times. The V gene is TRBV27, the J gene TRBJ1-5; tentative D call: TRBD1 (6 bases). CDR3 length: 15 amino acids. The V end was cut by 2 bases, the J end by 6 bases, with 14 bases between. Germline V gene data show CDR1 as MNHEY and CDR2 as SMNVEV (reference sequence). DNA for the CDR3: TGTGCCAGCAGTTTACTAGGGGGAGAGGGTCAGCCCCAGCATTTT. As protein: CASSLLGGEGQPQHF.

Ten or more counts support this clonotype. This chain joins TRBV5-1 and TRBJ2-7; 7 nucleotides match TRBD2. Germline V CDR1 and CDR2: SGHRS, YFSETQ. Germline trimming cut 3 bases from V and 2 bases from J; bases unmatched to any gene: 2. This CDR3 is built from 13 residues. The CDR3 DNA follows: TGCGCCAGCAGCTCGGGACTACCCTACGAGCAGTACTTC. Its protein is CASSSGLPYEQYF. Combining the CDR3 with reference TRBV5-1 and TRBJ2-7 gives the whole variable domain KAGVTQTPRYLIKTRGQQVTLSCSPISGHRSVSWYQQTPGQGLQFLFEYFSETQRNKGNFPGRFSGRQFSNSRSEMNVSTLELGDSALYLCASSSGLPYEQYFGPGTRLTVT.